This T cell receptor beta chain emerged from a study of beta chain features in type 1 diabetes. Sorting gave populations that all exceeded 95% purity. The authors reverse transcribed all of the isolated RNA, so sequencing captured expressed TCRB transcripts. Produced via immunoSEQ multiplex PCR; TCRdb's table is partial and in-frame only. Of hundreds of thousands of clones listed, 10% to 15% are singletons. CDR1 is SQVTM and CDR2 is ANQGSEA in the germline V gene. V lost 7 bases and J 8 bases, leaving 15 bases between the germline ends. The CDR3 loop spans 13 amino acids. Broader study findings: When Type 1 diabetes patients were examined, their TCRB CDR3s proved moderately but significantly shorter in all four CD4+ subsets.

With regard to this clone: Antigen unknown.

This chain joins TRBV29-1 and TRBJ1-6; D unclear. The sequence was obtained from a man aged 18 to 29 with type 1 diabetes. Sequencing was performed on naive CD4+ T cells from blood. Here the CDR3 reads CSARTVRDSPLHF. CDR3 sequence (DNA): TGCAGCGCGAGAACAGTGCGGGATTCACCCCTCCACTTT.